These T cell receptor beta chains were read from a single sample in a study of T cell responses to AZD1222 COVID-19 vaccine. Measured with immunoSEQ multiplex PCR; TCRdb has only the in-frame clones, and not every one. The sample lists 99,000 or so clones, roughly nine tenths occurring once. The specimen was peripheral blood, collected 28 days after the second dose of the MenACWY control vaccine. All receptors derive from an adult who received the MenACWY meningococcal vaccine as a control. CDR3s include the opening cysteine and the closing phenylalanine or tryptophan. Each record gives: D gene, clone size, V gene, J gene, CDR3 DNA, CDR3 protein. D genes are given only for firm matches. A row's size may be missing; if present it is once, few, many or a size class.

.	.	TRBV5-4	TRBJ2-5	TGTGCCAGCAGCTTGGATAGCGGACAAGAGACCCAGTACTTC	CASSLDSGQETQYF
.	.	TRBV19	TRBJ2-7	TGTGCCAGTAGTAATGTGGACTTCTCCGAGCAGTACTTC	CASSNVDFSEQYF
.	.	TRBV9	TRBJ1-2	TGTGCCAGCAGCGTAGTCCCCTTTAGTGGTGGCTACACCTTC	CASSVVPFSGGYTF
.	.	TRBV5-5	TRBJ1-6	TGTGCCAGCAGCTTGGGGGGGGCTCATTCACCCCTCCACTTT	CASSLGGAHSPLHF
TRBD2	.	TRBV4-1	TRBJ2-1	TGCGCCAGCAGCCAAGACAACCAGCGGGGGGGATACTACAATGAGCAGTTCTTC	CASSQDNQRGGYYNEQFF
.	.	TRBV2	TRBJ1-1	TGTGCCAGCAGTGAACTACGGGGTTTAGGGAACACTGAAGCTTTCTTT	CASSELRGLGNTEAFF
.	.	TRBV3-1/TRBV3-2	TRBJ1-2	TGTGCCAGCAGCCAACTAAAGGTTAATGGCTACACCTTC	CASSQLKVNGYTF
.	.	TRBV6-6	TRBJ2-7	TGTGCCAGCAGTCCCCCCCCTAGACCTTCCGTAGCTTACGAGCAGTACTTC	CASSPPPRPSVAYEQYF
TRBD2	.	TRBV11-2	TRBJ2-3	TGTGCCAGCAGCTTAGTGGGGGGGACCACAGATACGCAGTATTTT	CASSLVGGTTDTQYF
.	.	TRBV5-1	TRBJ2-7	TGCGCCAGCAGCTCGGTAGGAGGGGTCTTCTACGAGCAGTACTTC	CASSSVGGVFYEQYF
TRBD1	.	TRBV12-3/TRBV12-4	TRBJ1-2	TGTGCCAGCAGCATAGACAGGGCCTATGGCTACACCTTC	CASSIDRAYGYTF
TRBD2	.	TRBV25-1	TRBJ2-5	TGTGCCAGCAGTGAATGGGCGTCTAGCGGAGAGACCCAGTACTTC	CASSEWASSGETQYF
.	.	TRBV7-3	TRBJ1-1	TGTGCCAGCAGCCCCCCACTGGACACTGAAGCTTTCTTT	CASSPPLDTEAFF
.	.	TRBV7-3	TRBJ2-5	TGTGCCAGCAGCTTAATAGGGCGCGTTTTTCAAGAGACCCAGTACTTC	CASSLIGRVFQETQYF
.	once	TRBV4-1	TRBJ1-6	TGCGCCAGCAGCCAAGTAATGGGTTCACCCCTCCACTTT	CASSQVMGSPLHF
TRBD1	.	TRBV4-3	TRBJ2-4	TGCGCCAGCAGCCAAGGGGACAGGGCCGAGCAGGTTCAGTACTTC	CASSQGDRAEQVQYF
.	.	TRBV7-2	TRBJ1-4	TGTGCCAGCAGCTTACAGGGTTTTACTAATGAAAAACTGTTTTTT	CASSLQGFTNEKLFF
.	.	TRBV3-1/TRBV3-2	TRBJ1-2	TGTGCCAGCAGCCCTAAAAAAAATGGCTACACCTTC	CASSPKKNGYTF
.	.	TRBV24-1	TRBJ2-7	TGTGCCACCAGTGATGCGGGACAGCCTGAGCAGTACTTC	CATSDAGQPEQYF
TRBD1	.	TRBV6-5	TRBJ1-2	TGTGCCAGCAGTTACATTGCTGAACAGGGGGGCTATGGCTACACCTTC	CASSYIAEQGGYGYTF
.	.	TRBV6-4	TRBJ1-4	TGTGCCAGATCGATACATAAGCTTTTT	CARSIHKLF
TRBD1	.	TRBV5-5	TRBJ2-7	TGTGCCAGCAGCGCCATACAGGGGGTGTTCTACGAGCAGTACTTC	CASSAIQGVFYEQYF
TRBD2	.	TRBV9	TRBJ2-3	TGTGCCAGCAGCCCGGGACTAGCGGGGGGCTTCACAGATACGCAGTATTTT	CASSPGLAGGFTDTQYF
.	.	TRBV28	TRBJ1-4	TGTGCCAGCTGGGGGTCGAGCAGAAATGAAAAACTGTTTTTT	CASWGSSRNEKLFF
.	once	TRBV19	TRBJ2-7	TGTGCCAGTAGTATTGCCGGACACTACTACGAGCAGTACTTC	CASSIAGHYYEQYF
.	.	TRBV28	TRBJ1-1	TGTGCCAGCATTCCCTATTTGAACACTGAAGCTTTCTTT	CASIPYLNTEAFF
.	.	TRBV3-1/TRBV3-2	TRBJ1-6	TGTGCCAGCAGCCCGACGCAACAGGGAAGATCACCCCTCCACTTT	CASSPTQQGRSPLHF